This passage covers 10 T cell receptor beta chains from one sample sequenced in a study of T cell changes during pregnancy in multiple sclerosis. TCRdb's table, derived via immunoSEQ multiplex PCR, lists solely in-frame clones and lacks some. The table has about 74,000 clones, approximately 86% seen once. The input for sequencing was peripheral blood, taken before pregnancy. These receptors were collected from a female donor with multiple sclerosis, enrolled in a pregnancy study.

The chain is built from TRBV19 and TRBJ1-5; 7 bases are a match to TRBD1. Trimming removed 7 bases from V and 6 bases from J; junction bases left unmatched: 12. CDR3 length: 15 residues. Germline V lookup: CDR1 LNHDA, CDR2 SQIVND (reference sequence). The CDR3 nucleotides are TGTGCCAGTACCCGAAAACAGGGGTTGGTTCAGCCCCAGCATTTT. Amino acids: CASTRKQGLVQPQHF. The full variable domain, rest sourced from reference TRBV19 and TRBJ1-5, is DGGITQSPKYLFRKEGQNVTLSCEQNLNHDAMYWYRQDPGQGLRLIYYSQIVNDFQKGDIAEGYSVSREKKESFPLTVTSAQKNPTAFYLCASTRKQGLVQPQHFGDGTRLSIL.

The CDR3 here is CASRDRVLFAEAFF. The CDR3, as DNA: TGTGCCAGCCGCGACAGGGTGTTGTTCGCTGAAGCTTTCTTT. This chain connects TRBV2 to TRBJ1-1, with 7 positions matching TRBD1. The junction had 12 bases not matched to a gene; V was cut back by 8 bases and J by 6 bases. This CDR3 contains 14 residues. In germline, CDR1 is SNHLY, CDR2 FYNNEI.

V usage is TRBV18 and J usage is TRBJ2-1; maybe TRBD2 (6 bases). Looked up from germline, CDR1 is KGHSH and CDR2 is LQKENI. The length of the CDR3 is 15 residues. Between the trimmed V and J ends, which lost 1 base and 2 bases, there was a span of 9 bases. CDR3 DNA: TGTGCCAGCTCACCACGTGCGGGGCCCTACAATGAGCAGTTCTTC. It codes for CASSPRAGPYNEQFF.

The chain joins TRBV5-1 to TRBJ2-7; D perhaps matches TRBD1 (5 bases). V lost 0 bases and J 3 bases, leaving 16 bases between the germline ends. The CDR3 runs to 16 residues. CDR1 and CDR2 (germline): SGHRS, YFSETQ. The CDR3 DNA sequence: TGCGCCAGCAGCTTGGGGTGGACCCAGGGCAGCTACGAGCAGTACTTC. This translates into CASSLGWTQGSYEQYF. Together with reference TRBV5-1 and TRBJ2-7, the CDR3 gives the full variable domain: KAGVTQTPRYLIKTRGQQVTLSCSPISGHRSVSWYQQTPGQGLQFLFEYFSETQRNKGNFPGRFSGRQFSNSRSEMNVSTLELGDSALYLCASSLGWTQGSYEQYFGPGTRLTVT.

This clone has more than one count but fewer than ten. The chain carries TRBV7-9 and TRBJ2-7; 7 bases agree with TRBD1. V was pared by 3 bases and J by 7 bases, with 9 bases of the junction left unmatched. This CDR3 has 14 residues. Looked up from germline, CDR1 is SEHNR and CDR2 is FQNEAQ (reference sequence). The CDR3 here is CASSFRRGQFEQYF. As DNA, the CDR3 is TGTGCCAGCAGCTTCCGAAGGGGGCAGTTTGAGCAGTACTTC.

The chain uses TRBV11-2 and TRBJ1-1; maybe TRBD1 (6 bases). V lost 4 bases and J 3 bases, leaving 9 bases between the germline ends. The germline V gene encodes CDR1 SGHAT and CDR2 FQNNGV. CDR3 length: 13 amino acids. CDR3 bases: TGTGCCAGCAGCTCTGGACAGCACACTGAAGCTTTCTTT. This gives the protein CASSSGQHTEAFF.

The chain employs TRBV2 and TRBJ1-1, with 8 nucleotides matching TRBD1. The CDR3 runs 14 residues. Germline trimming cut 6 bases from V and 5 bases from J; bases unmatched to any gene: 8. Germline V lookup: CDR1 SNHLY, CDR2 FYNNEI. The chain's CDR3 is CASRWTGRETEAFF. In DNA, the CDR3 is TGTGCCAGCAGGTGGACAGGGAGGGAAACTGAAGCTTTCTTT.

The chain employs TRBV30 and TRBJ1-4; 10 bases match TRBD1. The CDR3 has 16 amino acids. Germline V gene sequence: CDR1 GTSNPN, CDR2 SVGIG (reference sequence). With V trimmed by 7 bases and J by 7 bases, 15 bases remained unmatched. The CDR3, as DNA: TGTGCCTCACGGATGAAACCGGGACAGGGGTCTGAAAAACTGTTTTTT. This sequence encodes CASRMKPGQGSEKLFF. Looking up the rest from reference TRBV30 and TRBJ1-4 gives the full variable domain: SQTIHQWPATLVQPVGSPLSLECTVEGTSNPNLYWYRQAAGRGLQLLFYSVGIGQISSEVPQNLSASRPQDRQFILSSKKLLLSDSGFYLCASRMKPGQGSEKLFFGSGTQLSVL.

The chain has TRBV11-3 and TRBJ2-1, with TRBD2 matching 9 bases. After removal of 2 bases from V and 7 bases from J, the junction contained 6 bases not matched to a gene. CDR3 length equals 15 residues. Germline CDR1 is SGHNT and CDR2 is YENEEA. The CDR3 DNA follows: TGTGCCAGCAGCTTAAATAGCGGGAGACAGAATGAGCAGTTCTTC. Its protein product is CASSLNSGRQNEQFF.

The V and J genes are TRBV9 and TRBJ2-7; a weak D match, TRBD1 (6 bases). Germline values: CDR1 SGDLS, CDR2 YYNGEE. Trimming took 0 bases from V and 3 from J, leaving 19 bases between them. This CDR3 contains 17 residues. The CDR3 bases are TGTGCCAGCAGCGTAGGGCAGGGGAGCCGTATAAACTACGAGCAGTACTTC. Protein: CASSVGQGSRINYEQYF.